Listed below are T cell receptor beta chains from one sample, sequenced in a study of cytomegalovirus exposure and HLA in healthy donors. Clones were read by immunoSEQ multiplex PCR, and TCRdb kept only the in-frame ones, dropping some. The sample shows more than 100,000 clones, roughly 90% of them seen only once. Sequenced: PBMCs. These receptors originate from a woman aged 18-29 years in good health and CMV-seropositive. CDR3s include the opening cysteine and the closing phenylalanine or tryptophan. D genes are given only for firm matches. Clone size is shown for a subset of rows, as once, few, many or a class of expanded clone.

d_gene | j_gene | abundance | v_gene | CDR3aa | CDR3nt
TRBD1 | TRBJ2-7 | . | TRBV28 | CASSLGTGRNYEQYF | TGTGCCAGCAGCCTGGGGACAGGGAGGAACTACGAGCAGTACTTC
. | TRBJ2-3 | . | TRBV5-1 | CASSLDLTDTQYF | TGCGCCAGCAGCTTGGACCTAACAGATACGCAGTATTTT
TRBD2 | TRBJ2-1 | . | TRBV9 | CASSEGGGLAGREQFF | TGTGCCAGCAGCGAGGGGGGAGGGCTAGCGGGGAGGGAGCAGTTCTTC
TRBD2 | TRBJ2-3 | . | TRBV11-2 | CASSLLAGTSTDTQYF | TGTGCCAGCAGCTTACTAGCGGGCACTAGCACAGATACGCAGTATTTT
TRBD1 | TRBJ1-5 | . | TRBV5-1 | CASSLAPTGSENQPQHF | TGCGCCAGCAGCTTGGCCCCGACAGGGTCGGAGAATCAGCCCCAGCATTTT
. | TRBJ1-1 | . | TRBV10-3 | CAISESVNTEAFF | TGTGCCATCAGTGAATCAGTGAACACTGAAGCTTTCTTT
TRBD1 | TRBJ1-6 | . | TRBV7-9 | CASSTRQGGNSPLHF | TGTGCCAGCAGCACTCGACAGGGCGGTAATTCACCCCTCCACTTT
TRBD2 | TRBJ2-3 | . | TRBV4-1 | CASSPRDGGDYTDTQYF | TGCGCCAGCAGCCCCAGAGACGGGGGGGATTACACAGATACGCAGTATTTT
TRBD1 | TRBJ1-1 | . | TRBV7-8 | CASRPSGGTEAFF | TGTGCCAGCAGGCCCTCAGGGGGCACTGAAGCTTTCTTT
. | TRBJ1-4 | . | TRBV27 | CASSSRTNEKLFF | TGTGCCAGCAGTTCACGGACAAATGAAAAACTGTTTTTT
TRBD2 | TRBJ2-7 | . | TRBV13 | CASSQTSGDRYEQYF | TGTGCCAGCAGCCAGACTAGCGGAGATCGGTACGAGCAGTACTTC
. | TRBJ2-2 | . | TRBV7-9 | CASSSLNTGELFF | TGTGCCAGCAGCTCCTTGAACACCGGGGAGCTGTTTTTT
. | TRBJ1-1 | . | TRBV19 | CASSIRVSGTEAFF | TGTGCCAGTAGTATCCGCGTGTCCGGCACTGAAGCTTTCTTT
. | TRBJ1-2 | . | TRBV19 | CASLGGHGYTF | TGTGCCAGTTTAGGAGGGCACGGCTACACCTTC
TRBD1 | TRBJ1-2 | . | TRBV7-6 | CASSSHRDSRDYGYTF | TGTGCCAGCAGCTCTCACCGGGACAGTAGAGACTATGGCTACACCTTC
TRBD1 | TRBJ2-2 | . | TRBV10-3 | CAISSGQGGAGELFF | TGTGCCATCAGTTCGGGACAGGGGGGGGCCGGGGAGCTGTTTTTT
TRBD1 | TRBJ1-5 | few | TRBV5-6 | CASSSGQGAWQPQHF | TGTGCCAGCAGCTCAGGACAGGGGGCTTGGCAGCCCCAGCATTTT
TRBD1 | TRBJ1-2 | . | TRBV7-9 | CASSFPGQGFAYTF | TGTGCCAGCAGCTTCCCGGGACAGGGCTTCGCCTACACCTTC
. | TRBJ2-5 | . | TRBV30 | CAWSVNRGLQETQYF | TGTGCCTGGAGTGTTAATCGGGGGTTACAAGAGACCCAGTACTTC
. | TRBJ1-1 | . | TRBV18 | CASSPAGTRAFF | TGTGCCAGCTCACCAGCCGGGACTAGGGCTTTCTTT
. | TRBJ1-2 | . | TRBV2 | CASSEALQTGTNYGYTF | TGTGCCAGCAGTGAAGCGCTTCAAACAGGGACTAACTATGGCTACACCTTC
TRBD1 | TRBJ2-7 | . | TRBV6-5 | CASSSRTGAYEQYF | TGTGCCAGCAGTTCCAGGACAGGGGCCTACGAGCAGTACTTC
TRBD1 | TRBJ2-7 | . | TRBV7-2 | CASSRTGAEQYF | TGTGCCAGCAGCCGCACAGGGGCCGAGCAGTACTTC
TRBD2 | TRBJ2-7 | . | TRBV7-3 | CASSTTGGGGYEQYF | TGTGCCAGCTCGACGACCGGTGGGGGGGGATACGAGCAGTACTTC
. | TRBJ2-2 | . | TRBV7-7 | CASRESGTGELFF | TGTGCTAGCAGAGAAAGCGGGACCGGGGAGCTGTTTTTT
. | TRBJ2-2 | few | TRBV10-2 | CASRGDTGELFF | TGCGCCAGCCGCGGGGACACCGGGGAGCTGTTTTTT
. | TRBJ1-2 | . | TRBV23-1 | CASSQRGYNYGYTF | TGCGCCAGCAGTCAAAGGGGGTATAACTATGGCTACACCTTC
TRBD2 | TRBJ2-7 | . | TRBV30 | CAWSRGGGSYEQYF | TGTGCCTGGAGTCGTGGGGGGGGCTCCTACGAGCAGTACTTC
. | TRBJ2-7 | . | TRBV2 | CASRAYYEQYF | TGTGCCAGCAGGGCTTACTACGAGCAGTACTTC